The rows below give T cell receptor beta chains drawn from one sample of a study of control samples from healthy donors and cancer patients. Using immunoSEQ multiplex PCR, the repertoire was profiled, and TCRdb retains in-frame clones only, with some absent. The table includes 100,000 to 150,000 clones, approximately 92% detected once. The source material was PBMCs. The origin of the receptors is a man older than 75 with head and neck cancer. The conserved cysteine and the conserved F or W are not part of the CDR3 here. The order of the fields is V gene, clone size, J gene, CDR3 protein. Size is stated for part of the rows, as once, few or many counts, or as a class when the clone is expanded.

TRBV7-2,NA,TRBJ2-7,ASSFLPYEQY
TRBV6-5,NA,TRBJ1-1,ASVRVNTEAF
TRBV11-1,NA,TRBJ2-1,ASSFTGGFGEQF
TRBV5-1,NA,TRBJ1-3,ASSLEGRGRRNTIY
TRBV5-6,NA,TRBJ1-2,ASSRTRRRGYT
TRBV6-5,NA,TRBJ2-7,ASSYGGGPYEQY
TRBV20-1,once,TRBJ2-1,SASTTSGRLEYNEQF
TRBV19,NA,TRBJ1-2,ASRTGSYGYT
TRBV3-1/TRBV3-2,NA,TRBJ2-1,ASRTSGTYNEQF
TRBV6-5,NA,TRBJ2-2,ASTTAGTAGELF
TRBV19,NA,TRBJ1-2,ASTPGSSGRMSYT
TRBV2,NA,TRBJ2-6,ASSEGRAGANVLT
TRBV21-1,NA,TRBJ1-2,ASSSRVSGNYGYT
TRBV30,once,TRBJ1-5,AWSVLMNQPQH
TRBV5-4,NA,TRBJ2-1,ASSPNSGTTNEQF
TRBV5-8,NA,TRBJ1-1,ASSLWVGSTEAF
TRBV12-5,NA,TRBJ2-1,ASGLDPGQGANEQF
TRBV5-1,NA,TRBJ2-5,ASSRKSNQETQY
TRBV7-2,NA,TRBJ2-1,ASSLVRYNEQF
TRBV29-1,NA,TRBJ2-3,SVCLWVTDTQY
TRBV6-5,NA,TRBJ2-6,ASSPNLLNVLT
TRBV7-8,NA,TRBJ1-4,ASSPGRARQAKLF
TRBV9,NA,TRBJ2-2,ASSVGLTGELF
TRBV11-2,NA,TRBJ2-4,ASSPSGRAKNIQY
TRBV19,NA,TRBJ1-2,ASSLTRAAGGYT
TRBV5-1,NA,TRBJ1-1,ASSLDRPNTEAF
TRBV5-1,few,TRBJ2-5,ASSSGRGVGQETQY
TRBV3-1/TRBV3-2,NA,TRBJ2-1,ASSQDPPGYEQF
TRBV3-1/TRBV3-2,NA,TRBJ2-7,ASSPGGTNLGEQY
TRBV5-1,NA,TRBJ1-2,ASSWGQPNYGYT
TRBV7-8,NA,TRBJ1-5,ASSLSQNRGQPQH
TRBV11-2,NA,TRBJ2-1,ASSLGFGNEQF
TRBV5-1,NA,TRBJ2-2,ASSSLAVNTGELF
TRBV12-3/TRBV12-4,NA,TRBJ1-4,ASSRQNEKLF
TRBV5-1,NA,TRBJ2-4,ASSPPGTGGVGNIQY
TRBV2,NA,TRBJ2-5,ASSEVLGLGGQETQY